This is a list of T cell receptor beta chains from one sample in a study of T cells in Graves' hyperthyroidism and ophthalmopathy. Each CDR3 protein gets one entry after TCRdb re-called the multiplex PCR reads with MiXCR. Of 490,000 or so distinct CDR3 sequences listed, approximately 49% are singletons. The sequenced sample consisted of peripheral blood or thyroid tissue (not recorded which). Receptor source: an adult woman with Graves' disease, either hyperthyroidism or ophthalmopathy (not recorded which). The CDR3 runs from the conserved cysteine through the conserved F or W. A D gene is named only where the DNA matches it firmly. The size entry is marked missing in some rows and otherwise reads once, few, many or a size class.

clone size: .
J gene: TRBJ2-2
V gene: TRBV29-1
D gene: .
CDR3 length: 12
CDR3 protein: CSVASNTGELFF
CDR3 DNA: TGCAGCGTTGCTTCGAACACCGGGGAGCTGTTTTTT

clone size: many
J gene: TRBJ2-5
V gene: TRBV15
D gene: .
CDR3 length: 14
CDR3 protein: CATSRERAGETQYF
CDR3 DNA: TGTGCCACCAGCAGAGAGAGGGCGGGAGAGACCCAGTACTTC

clone size: .
J gene: TRBJ2-7
V gene: TRBV11-2
D gene: .
CDR3 length: 13
CDR3 protein: CASSLQESYEQYF
CDR3 DNA: TGTGCCAGCAGCTTACAGGAGTCCTACGAGCAGTACTTC

clone size: .
J gene: TRBJ1-2
V gene: TRBV25-1
D gene: .
CDR3 length: 16
CDR3 protein: CASSLAWDTTNYGYTF
CDR3 DNA: TGTGCCAGCAGCTTGGCCTGGGACACCACTAACTATGGCTACACCTTC

clone size: many
J gene: TRBJ1-3
V gene: TRBV29-1
D gene: .
CDR3 length: 17
CDR3 protein: CSVEGLIGQNSGNTIYF
CDR3 DNA: TGCAGCGTTGAAGGTTTGATAGGACAGAACTCTGGAAACACCATATATTTT

clone size: many
J gene: TRBJ2-7
V gene: TRBV20-1
D gene: .
CDR3 length: 13
CDR3 protein: CSARDRVSYEQYF
CDR3 DNA: TGCAGTGCTAGAGATCGGGTCTCCTACGAGCAGTACTTC

clone size: few
J gene: TRBJ1-6
V gene: TRBV25-1
D gene: .
CDR3 length: 13
CDR3 protein: CAIRSGPSSPLHF
CDR3 DNA: TGTGCTATCCGATCAGGACCATCCTCACCCCTCCACTTT

clone size: few
J gene: TRBJ1-6
V gene: TRBV20-1
D gene: .
CDR3 length: 14
CDR3 protein: CSAGYGQTNSPLHF
CDR3 DNA: TGCAGTGCCGGTTACGGACAGACCAATTCACCCCTCCACTTT

clone size: many
J gene: TRBJ1-2
V gene: TRBV20-1
D gene: .
CDR3 length: 15
CDR3 protein: CSARIMQGILSGYTF
CDR3 DNA: TGCAGTGCTCGAATCATGCAGGGGATTCTAAGTGGCTACACCTTC

clone size: few
J gene: TRBJ2-5
V gene: TRBV10-3
D gene: .
CDR3 length: 14
CDR3 protein: CAISESSGSETQYF
CDR3 DNA: TGTGCCATCAGTGAATCGTCCGGTTCAGAGACCCAGTACTTC

clone size: .
J gene: TRBJ2-5
V gene: TRBV29-1
D gene: .
CDR3 length: 13
CDR3 protein: CSLVAGVGETQYF
CDR3 DNA: TGCAGCTTGGTGGCAGGGGTCGGGGAGACCCAGTACTTC

clone size: few
J gene: TRBJ2-2
V gene: TRBV7-2
D gene: .
CDR3 length: 16
CDR3 protein: CASSLGASRNTGELFF
CDR3 DNA: TGTGCCAGCAGCTTAGGGGCTAGCCGGAACACCGGGGAGCTGTTTTTT

clone size: .
J gene: TRBJ2-5
V gene: TRBV20-1
D gene: TRBD1
CDR3 length: 17
CDR3 protein: CSARARQGQGHQETQYF
CDR3 DNA: TGCAGTGCTAGAGCCCGACAGGGACAGGGGCACCAAGAGACCCAGTACTTC

clone size: .
J gene: TRBJ2-7
V gene: TRBV20-1
D gene: .
CDR3 length: 13
CDR3 protein: CSATRSASYEQYF
CDR3 DNA: TGCAGTGCCACACGGAGTGCCTCCTACGAGCAGTACTTC

clone size: .
J gene: TRBJ1-2
V gene: TRBV7-9
D gene: .
CDR3 length: 11
CDR3 protein: CASSTRPGNTF
CDR3 DNA: TGTGCCAGCAGCACCCGGCCTGGAAACACCTTC

clone size: many
J gene: TRBJ2-6
V gene: TRBV4-1
D gene: TRBD1
CDR3 length: 15
CDR3 protein: CASSPGQAAGNVLTF
CDR3 DNA: TGCGCCAGCAGCCCGGGACAGGCCGCGGGCAACGTCCTGACTTTC

clone size: many
J gene: TRBJ1-2
V gene: TRBV7-2
D gene: .
CDR3 length: 12
CDR3 protein: CASSPPAGGYTF
CDR3 DNA: TGTGCCAGCAGCCCCCCGGCTGGGGGCTACACCTTC

clone size: .
J gene: TRBJ2-6
V gene: TRBV7-9
D gene: TRBD1
CDR3 length: 17
CDR3 protein: CASSLGTGGSGANILTF
CDR3 DNA: TGTGCCAGCAGCTTAGGGACAGGGGGCTCGGGGGCCAACATCCTGACTTTC

clone size: many
J gene: TRBJ1-2
V gene: TRBV19
D gene: .
CDR3 length: 16
CDR3 protein: CASSPDRGISNYGYTF
CDR3 DNA: TGTGCCAGTAGTCCAGACCGGGGGATCTCTAACTATGGCTACACCTTC

clone size: few
J gene: TRBJ2-7
V gene: TRBV7-9
D gene: .
CDR3 length: 15
CDR3 protein: CASSLSPDSYYEQYF
CDR3 DNA: TGTGCCAGCAGCTTAAGCCCTGACAGCTACTACGAGCAGTACTTC

clone size: .
J gene: TRBJ1-5
V gene: TRBV10-3
D gene: .
CDR3 length: 15
CDR3 protein: CAISEPGGVGQPQHF
CDR3 DNA: TGTGCCATCAGTGAGCCGGGGGGAGTTGGGCAGCCCCAGCATTTT

clone size: few
J gene: TRBJ1-2
V gene: TRBV4-2
D gene: .
CDR3 length: 14
CDR3 protein: CASSQGQANYGYTF
CDR3 DNA: TGTGCCAGCAGCCAAGGGCAGGCGAACTATGGCTACACCTTC

clone size: many
J gene: TRBJ1-2
V gene: TRBV19
D gene: .
CDR3 length: 15
CDR3 protein: CASSVDSWGNYGYTF
CDR3 DNA: TGTGCCAGTAGTGTCGACAGCTGGGGTAACTATGGCTACACCTTC

clone size: .
J gene: TRBJ2-7
V gene: TRBV7-9
D gene: TRBD1
CDR3 length: 15
CDR3 protein: CASSLAAGGTYEQYF
CDR3 DNA: TGTGCCAGCAGCTTAGCCGCAGGGGGCACCTACGAGCAGTACTTC